These 7 T cell receptor beta chains came from one sample sequenced in a study of blood T cell repertoires in COVID-19. Clones were sequenced by immunoSEQ multiplex PCR, and TCRdb holds only the in-frame ones, with some missing. The top ten clones hold 6.5% to 9.5% of a sample with tens of thousands of clones, around 90% of them seen once. Sequenced sample: peripheral blood. The receptors derive from a woman in her 70s with acute or convalescent COVID-19.

V gene TRBV5-1 combines with J gene TRBJ1-3, with D unresolved. CDR1 SGHRS and CDR2 YFSETQ come from the germline V gene. This CDR3 spans 14 amino acids. The V end lost 3 bases, the J end lost 1 base, and 8 bases lay between the germline ends. CDR3 protein: CASSSAGSGNTIYF. The CDR3 DNA reads as TGCGCCAGCAGCTCGGCCGGGTCTGGAAACACCATATATTTT.

This clone has only one observation. This chain links TRBV3-1 (or the pseudogene TRBV3-2) with TRBJ1-6, with D unresolved. The V gene's germline CDR1 is LGHDT and CDR2 YNNKEL (reference sequence). V was shortened by 1 base and J by 9 bases, with 10 bases between the two germline ends. The CDR3 is 14 residues long. This CDR3 is CASSQVSSGSPLHF. CDR3 nucleotide sequence: TGTGCCAGCAGCCAAGTGTCATCCGGTTCACCCCTCCACTTT.

This CDR3 is CAISGTDKNSPLHF. Here the CDR3 DNA reads TGTGCCATCAGTGGGACAGATAAAAATTCACCCCTCCACTTT. The chain is built from TRBV10-3 and TRBJ1-6; a possible D gene is TRBD1 (6 bases). V lost 4 bases, J lost 7 bases, and 11 bases lay in between. The CDR3 contains 14 residues. Germline CDR1 reads ENHRY; CDR2 reads SYGVKD.

The V gene is TRBV9, the J gene TRBJ2-2; weak D call: TRBD1 (5 bases). The CDR3 is 15 residues long. The germline V gene encodes CDR1 SGDLS and CDR2 YYNGEE. V was pared by 3 bases and J by 3 bases, with 12 bases between. The CDR3 region is CASSEEWTYTGELFF. DNA for the CDR3: TGTGCCAGCAGCGAGGAGTGGACATACACCGGGGAGCTGTTTTTT.

The rearrangement links TRBV2 to TRBJ1-3; D uncertain. The CDR3 sequence is 17 residues long. CDR1 and CDR2 (germline): SNHLY, FYNNEI. V was cut by 4 bases and J by 0 bases, with 16 bases left in between. The CDR3, as DNA: TGTGCCAGCAGTGTCCGTGGCGGGGAGAGCTCTGGAAACACCATATATTTT. It translates to CASSVRGGESSGNTIYF.

This clone was seen just once. The CDR3 DNA reads as TGTGCCAGCAGCCAAGACCTAATGTACAATGAGCAGTTCTTC. Encoded protein: CASSQDLMYNEQFF. V usage is TRBV4-2 and J usage is TRBJ2-1; D not resolved. V lost 0 bases, J lost 4 bases, and 7 bases lay in between. Germline lookup yields CDR1 LGHNA and CDR2 YNFKEQ. The CDR3 length is 14 residues.

V is TRBV5-5 and J is TRBJ1-3; D is unresolved. The CDR3 has 14 residues. Trimming took 0 bases from V and 4 from J, leaving 8 bases between them. Germline CDR1 SGHKS, CDR2 YYEKEE (reference sequence). The CDR3 DNA reads as TGTGCCAGCAGCTTGGGAGGGTTAGGAAACACCATATATTTT. Translating gives CASSLGGLGNTIYF.